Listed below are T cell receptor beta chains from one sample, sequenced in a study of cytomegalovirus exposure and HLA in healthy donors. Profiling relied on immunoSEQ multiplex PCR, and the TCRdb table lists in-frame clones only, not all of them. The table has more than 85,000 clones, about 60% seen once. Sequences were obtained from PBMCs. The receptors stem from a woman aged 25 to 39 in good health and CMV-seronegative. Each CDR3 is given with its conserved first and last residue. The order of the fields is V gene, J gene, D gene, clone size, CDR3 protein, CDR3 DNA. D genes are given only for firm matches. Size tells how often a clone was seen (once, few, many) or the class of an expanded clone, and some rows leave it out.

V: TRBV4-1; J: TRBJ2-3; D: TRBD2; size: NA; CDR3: CASSHPRTSGTDTQYF; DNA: TGCGCCAGCAGCCACCCCCGGACTAGCGGCACAGATACGCAGTATTTT
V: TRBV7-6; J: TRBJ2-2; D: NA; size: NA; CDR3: CASSSARTGELFF; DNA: TGTGCCAGCAGCTCCGCTAGGACCGGGGAGCTGTTTTTT
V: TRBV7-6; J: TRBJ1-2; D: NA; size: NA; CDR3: CASSLAPGGGRYGYTF; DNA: TGTGCCAGCAGCTTAGCCCCGGGGGGGGGCCGCTATGGCTACACCTTC
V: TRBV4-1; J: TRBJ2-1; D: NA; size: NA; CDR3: CASSQSYNEQFF; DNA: TGCGCCAGCAGCCAGAGCTACAATGAGCAGTTCTTC
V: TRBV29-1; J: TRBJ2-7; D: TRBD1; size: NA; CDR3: CSVQDRGLVSEQYF; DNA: TGCAGCGTTCAGGACAGGGGGCTGGTTAGCGAGCAGTACTTC
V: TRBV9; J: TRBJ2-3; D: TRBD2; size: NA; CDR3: CASSAWTSGGTDTQYF; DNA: TGTGCCAGCAGCGCCTGGACTAGCGGGGGGACAGATACGCAGTATTTT
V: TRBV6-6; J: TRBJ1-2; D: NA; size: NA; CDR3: CASSYPTGIGYTF; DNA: TGTGCCAGCAGTTACCCCACAGGGATTGGCTACACCTTC
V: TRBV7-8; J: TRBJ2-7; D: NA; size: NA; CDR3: CASSLGNRAIANEQYF; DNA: TGTGCCAGCAGTTTAGGAAACAGGGCAATCGCTAACGAGCAGTACTTC
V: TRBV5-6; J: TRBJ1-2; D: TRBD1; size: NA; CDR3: CASSWTGVGYTF; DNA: TGTGCCAGCAGCTGGACAGGGGTAGGCTACACCTTC
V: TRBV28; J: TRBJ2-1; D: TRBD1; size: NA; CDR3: CASSLLRIGTGWNEQFF; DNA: TGTGCCAGCAGTTTATTAAGGATCGGGACAGGGTGGAATGAGCAGTTCTTC
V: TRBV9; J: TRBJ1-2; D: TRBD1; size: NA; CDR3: CASSVGGGTGVLADYGYTF; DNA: TGTGCCAGCAGCGTAGGAGGAGGGACAGGTGTATTAGCTGACTATGGCTACACCTTC
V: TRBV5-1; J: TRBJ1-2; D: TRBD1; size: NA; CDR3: CASSSTTGANDYGYTF; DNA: TGCGCCAGCAGCTCGACGACAGGGGCGAACGACTATGGCTACACCTTC
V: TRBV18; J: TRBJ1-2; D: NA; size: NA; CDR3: CASSSSPGHTNYGYTF; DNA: TGTGCCAGCTCATCCAGCCCGGGACACACTAACTATGGCTACACCTTC
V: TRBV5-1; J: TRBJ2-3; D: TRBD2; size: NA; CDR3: CASSGRDADTQYF; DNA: TGCGCCAGCAGTGGGAGGGATGCGGATACGCAGTATTTT
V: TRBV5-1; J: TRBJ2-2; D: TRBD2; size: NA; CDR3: CASGREGPVGELFF; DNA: TGCGCCAGCGGGCGGGAGGGCCCTGTCGGGGAGCTGTTTTTT
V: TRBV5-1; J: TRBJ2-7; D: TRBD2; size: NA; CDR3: CASSFSGGAGEQYF; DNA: TGCGCCAGCAGCTTTAGCGGGGGGGCGGGAGAGCAGTACTTC
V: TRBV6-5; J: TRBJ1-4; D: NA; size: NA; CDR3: CASSYRQVGEKLFF; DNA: TGTGCCAGCAGTTACAGGCAGGTTGGAGAAAAACTGTTTTTT
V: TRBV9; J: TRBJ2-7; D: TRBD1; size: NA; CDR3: CASSTGTGGSYEQYF; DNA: TGTGCCAGCAGTACCGGGACAGGCGGGTCCTACGAGCAGTACTTC
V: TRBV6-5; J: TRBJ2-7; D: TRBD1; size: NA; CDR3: CASSFGTGGFEQYF; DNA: TGTGCCAGCAGTTTCGGGACAGGGGGTTTCGAGCAGTACTTC
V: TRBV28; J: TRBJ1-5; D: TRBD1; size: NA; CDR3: CASSSGQGDQPQHF; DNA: TGTGCCAGCAGTTCCGGACAGGGAGATCAGCCCCAGCATTTT
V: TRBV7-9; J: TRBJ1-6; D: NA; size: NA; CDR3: CASTKGDLNQALHF; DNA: TGTGCCAGCACCAAAGGTGATTTAAACCAGGCCCTCCACTTT
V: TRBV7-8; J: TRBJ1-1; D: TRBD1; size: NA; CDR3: CASSTDRVWTEAFF; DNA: TGTGCCAGCAGCACAGACAGGGTGTGGACTGAAGCTTTCTTT
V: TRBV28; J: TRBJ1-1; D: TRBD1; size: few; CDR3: CAYKETGVNTEAFF; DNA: TGTGCCTATAAAGAAACAGGGGTGAACACTGAAGCTTTCTTT
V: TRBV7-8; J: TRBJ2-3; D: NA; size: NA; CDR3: CASSTQQVDTQYF; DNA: TGTGCCAGCAGCACCCAACAGGTAGATACGCAGTATTTT
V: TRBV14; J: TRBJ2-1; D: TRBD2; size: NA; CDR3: CASSRSGGGYNEQFF; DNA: TGTGCCAGCAGCCGAAGCGGGGGGGGGTACAATGAGCAGTTCTTC
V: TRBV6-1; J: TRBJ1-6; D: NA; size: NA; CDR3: CASSEEPGMSSYNSPLHF; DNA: TGTGCCAGCAGTGAAGAGCCAGGAATGAGCTCCTATAATTCACCCCTCCACTTT
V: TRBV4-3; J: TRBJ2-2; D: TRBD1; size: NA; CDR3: CASSPARAGGNTGELFF; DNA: TGCGCCAGCAGCCCCGCCCGTGCAGGGGGTAACACCGGGGAGCTGTTTTTT
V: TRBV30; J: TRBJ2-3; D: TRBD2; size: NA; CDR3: CACPSREGLTDTQYF; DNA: TGTGCCTGCCCCTCTCGGGAGGGCCTTACAGATACGCAGTATTTT
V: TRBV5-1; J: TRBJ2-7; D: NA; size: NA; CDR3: CASSLSLVRLYEQYF; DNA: TGCGCCAGCAGCTTGTCTTTAGTGAGATTATACGAGCAGTACTTC
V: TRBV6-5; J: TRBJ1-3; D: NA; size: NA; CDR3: CASRNRPSSGNTIYF; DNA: TGTGCCAGCAGAAACAGGCCCAGCTCTGGAAACACCATATATTTT
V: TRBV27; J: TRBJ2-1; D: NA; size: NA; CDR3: CASSLSSPGGLNEQFF; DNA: TGTGCCAGCAGCCTATCTAGCCCGGGGGGCCTCAATGAGCAGTTCTTC
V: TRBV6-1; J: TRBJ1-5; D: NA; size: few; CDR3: CASNLRLRNQPQHF; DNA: TGTGCCAGCAATTTACGACTCCGAAATCAGCCCCAGCATTTT
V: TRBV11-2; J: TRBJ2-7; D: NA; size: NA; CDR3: CASTPTNHEQYF; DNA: TGTGCCAGCACCCCTACGAATCACGAGCAGTACTTC
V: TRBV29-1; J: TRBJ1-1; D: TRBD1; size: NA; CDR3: CSTSTGSQEAFF; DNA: TGCAGCACTTCGACAGGGAGTCAGGAAGCTTTCTTT
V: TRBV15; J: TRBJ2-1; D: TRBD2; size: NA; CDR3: CATRDTKRGSGRGEQFF; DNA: TGTGCCACCAGGGATACTAAAAGGGGGAGCGGGAGAGGTGAGCAGTTCTTC
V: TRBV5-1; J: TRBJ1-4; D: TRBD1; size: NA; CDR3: CASSAEGTGVPTLFF; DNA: TGCGCCAGCAGCGCGGAAGGAACAGGGGTTCCTACCCTGTTTTTT
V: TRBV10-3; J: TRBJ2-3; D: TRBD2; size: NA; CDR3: CAISVGGSDTQYF; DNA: TGTGCCATCTCTGTGGGAGGGTCAGATACGCAGTATTTT
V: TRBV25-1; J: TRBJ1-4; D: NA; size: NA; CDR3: CASSEYRQGLGASEKLFF; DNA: TGTGCCAGCAGTGAATATCGGCAGGGGTTAGGGGCATCGGAAAAACTGTTTTTT
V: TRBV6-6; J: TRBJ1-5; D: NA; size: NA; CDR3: CASSYFLGNQPQHF; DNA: TGTGCCAGCAGTTATTTTCTTGGCAATCAGCCCCAGCATTTT
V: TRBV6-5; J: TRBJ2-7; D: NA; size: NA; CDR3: CASSSPSGTNYEQYF; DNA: TGTGCCAGCAGTTCTCCCTCCGGGACAAACTACGAGCAGTACTTC
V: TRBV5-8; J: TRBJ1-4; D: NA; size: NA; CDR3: CASRRTPGEEKLFF; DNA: TGTGCCAGCCGACGAACCCCAGGGGAAGAAAAACTGTTTTTT
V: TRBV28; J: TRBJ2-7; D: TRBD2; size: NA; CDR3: CASSPWAGGAKNEQYF; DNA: TGTGCCAGCAGTCCTTGGGCGGGGGGCGCAAAGAACGAGCAGTACTTC
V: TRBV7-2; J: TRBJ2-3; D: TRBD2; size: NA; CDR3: CASARESRADTQYF; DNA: TGTGCCAGCGCGCGGGAGTCGAGGGCAGATACGCAGTATTTT
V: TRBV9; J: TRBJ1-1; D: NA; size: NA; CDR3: CASRAYGGHTEAFF; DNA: TGTGCCAGCAGAGCTTACGGGGGGCACACTGAAGCTTTCTTT
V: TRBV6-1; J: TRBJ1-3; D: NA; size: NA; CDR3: CASSDLAGRGIFGNTIYF; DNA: TGTGCCAGCAGTGACTTAGCCGGCAGGGGCATTTTCGGAAACACCATATATTTT
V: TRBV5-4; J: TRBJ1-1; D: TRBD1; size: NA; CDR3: CASSLQGARTEAFF; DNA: TGTGCCAGCAGCTTACAGGGGGCGCGTACTGAAGCTTTCTTT
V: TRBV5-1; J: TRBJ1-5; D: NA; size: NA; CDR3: CASSSSGDNNQPQHF; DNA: TGCGCCAGCAGCTCCTCAGGGGACAACAATCAGCCCCAGCATTTT
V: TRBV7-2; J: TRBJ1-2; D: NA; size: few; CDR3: CASSLDGTRYGYTF; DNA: TGTGCCAGCAGCTTAGATGGGACTCGATATGGCTACACCTTC
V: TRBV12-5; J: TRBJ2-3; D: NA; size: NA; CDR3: CASGITSTDTQYF; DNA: TGTGCTAGCGGGATTACTAGCACAGATACGCAGTATTTT
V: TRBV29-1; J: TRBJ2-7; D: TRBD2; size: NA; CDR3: CSVVLTSGAYEQYF; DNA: TGCAGCGTTGTGTTGACTAGCGGTGCCTACGAGCAGTACTTC
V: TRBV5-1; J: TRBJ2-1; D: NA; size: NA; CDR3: CASRAGVYNEQFF; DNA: TGCGCCAGCAGGGCAGGGGTCTACAATGAGCAGTTCTTC
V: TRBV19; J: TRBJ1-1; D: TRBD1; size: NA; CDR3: CASSTGQPYTEAFF; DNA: TGTGCCAGTAGCACGGGACAGCCATACACTGAAGCTTTCTTT
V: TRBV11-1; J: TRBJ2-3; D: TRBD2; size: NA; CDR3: CASSARRLAYQNTQYF; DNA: TGTGCCAGCAGCGCCCGCCGACTAGCTTATCAGAATACGCAGTATTTT